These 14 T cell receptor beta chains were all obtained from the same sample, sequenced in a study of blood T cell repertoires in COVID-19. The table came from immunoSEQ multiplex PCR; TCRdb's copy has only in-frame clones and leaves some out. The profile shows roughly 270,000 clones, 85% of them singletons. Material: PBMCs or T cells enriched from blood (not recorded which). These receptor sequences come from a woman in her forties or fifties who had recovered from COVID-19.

The CDR3 region is CASSQDRGGGTPLHF. The DNA for the CDR3 is TGCGCCAGCAGCCAAGATCGTGGGGGAGGAACACCCCTCCACTTT. V is TRBV4-3 and J is TRBJ1-6, with TRBD1 as a possible D gene (5 bases). CDR3 size: 15 residues. The germline V gene has CDR1 LGHNA and CDR2 YSLEER. Trimming removed 0 bases at V and 11 bases at J, with 14 bases between.

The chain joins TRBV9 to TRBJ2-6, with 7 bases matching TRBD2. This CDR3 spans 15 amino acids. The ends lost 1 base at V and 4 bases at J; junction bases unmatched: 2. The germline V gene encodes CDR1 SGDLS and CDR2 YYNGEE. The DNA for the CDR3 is TGTGCCAGCAGCGTAAGCGGGACCGGGGCCAACGTCCTGACTTTC. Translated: CASSVSGTGANVLTF.

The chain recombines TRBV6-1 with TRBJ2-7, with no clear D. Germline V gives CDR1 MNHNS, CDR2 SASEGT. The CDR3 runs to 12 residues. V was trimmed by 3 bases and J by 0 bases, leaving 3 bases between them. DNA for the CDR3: TGTGCCAGCAGTGACAACTCCTACGAGCAGTACTTC. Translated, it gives CASSDNSYEQYF.

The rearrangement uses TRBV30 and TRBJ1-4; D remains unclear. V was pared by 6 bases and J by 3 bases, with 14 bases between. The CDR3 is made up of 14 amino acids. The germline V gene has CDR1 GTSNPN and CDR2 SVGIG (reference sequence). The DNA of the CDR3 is TGTGCCTGCTTCTCGCGGGCCGCTAATGAAAAACTGTTTTTT. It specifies CACFSRAANEKLFF.

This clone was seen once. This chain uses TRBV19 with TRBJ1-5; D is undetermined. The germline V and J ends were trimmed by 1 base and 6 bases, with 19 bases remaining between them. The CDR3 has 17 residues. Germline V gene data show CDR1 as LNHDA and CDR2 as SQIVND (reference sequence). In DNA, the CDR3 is TGTGCCAGTAGTATAGGGACTGTTGAGGTTTTGGGTCAGCCCCAGCATTTT. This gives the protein CASSIGTVEVLGQPQHF.

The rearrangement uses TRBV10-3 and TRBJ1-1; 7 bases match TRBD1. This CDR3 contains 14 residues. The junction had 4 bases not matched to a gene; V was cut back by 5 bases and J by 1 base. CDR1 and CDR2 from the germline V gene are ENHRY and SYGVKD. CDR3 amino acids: CAISTGTENTEAFF. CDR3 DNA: TGTGCCATCAGTACCGGGACAGAGAACACTGAAGCTTTCTTT.

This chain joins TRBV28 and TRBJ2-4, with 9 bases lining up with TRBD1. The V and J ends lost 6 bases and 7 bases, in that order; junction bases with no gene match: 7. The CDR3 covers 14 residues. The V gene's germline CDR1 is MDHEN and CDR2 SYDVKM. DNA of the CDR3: TGTGCCAGCAGCTTGGTCGGACAGGGGAACATTCAGTACTTC. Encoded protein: CASSLVGQGNIQYF.

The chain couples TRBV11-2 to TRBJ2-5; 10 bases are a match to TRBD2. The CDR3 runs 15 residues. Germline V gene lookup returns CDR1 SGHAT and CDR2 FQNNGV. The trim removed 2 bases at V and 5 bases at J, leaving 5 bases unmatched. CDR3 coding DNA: TGTGCCAGCAGCTTATGGAGCGGGGGGGCGGAGACCCAGTACTTC. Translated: CASSLWSGGAETQYF.

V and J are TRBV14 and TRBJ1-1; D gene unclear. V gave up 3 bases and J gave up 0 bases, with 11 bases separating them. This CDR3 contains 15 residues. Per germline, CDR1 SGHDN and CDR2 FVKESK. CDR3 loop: CASSQTRGMNTEAFF. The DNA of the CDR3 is TGTGCCAGCAGCCAGACGCGAGGCATGAACACTGAAGCTTTCTTT.

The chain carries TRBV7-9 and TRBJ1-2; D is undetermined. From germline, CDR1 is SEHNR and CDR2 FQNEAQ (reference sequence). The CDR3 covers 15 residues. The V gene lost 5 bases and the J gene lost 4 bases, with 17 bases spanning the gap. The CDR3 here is CASSPPLHTTYGYTF. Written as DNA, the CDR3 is TGTGCCAGCAGCCCGCCTCTCCACACAACCTATGGCTACACCTTC.

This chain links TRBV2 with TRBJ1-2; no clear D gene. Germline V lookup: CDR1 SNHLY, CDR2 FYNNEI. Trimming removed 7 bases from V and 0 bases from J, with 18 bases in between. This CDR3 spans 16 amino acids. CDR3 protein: CASIARHRQTNYGYTF. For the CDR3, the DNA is TGTGCCAGCATTGCGAGACACCGCCAAACTAACTATGGCTACACCTTC.

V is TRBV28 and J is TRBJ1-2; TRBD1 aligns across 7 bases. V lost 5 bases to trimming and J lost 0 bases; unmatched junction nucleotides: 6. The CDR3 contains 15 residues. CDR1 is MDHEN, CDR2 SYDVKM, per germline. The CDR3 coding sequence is TGTGCCAGCAGTGCGCGGACAGGACCTAACTATGGCTACACCTTC. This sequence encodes CASSARTGPNYGYTF.

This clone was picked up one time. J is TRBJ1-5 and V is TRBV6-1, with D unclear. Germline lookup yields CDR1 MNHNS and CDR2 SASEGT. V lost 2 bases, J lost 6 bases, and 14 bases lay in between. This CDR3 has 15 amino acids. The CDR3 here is CASSEPARFGQPQHF. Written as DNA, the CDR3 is TGTGCCAGCAGTGAACCGGCCAGGTTCGGTCAGCCCCAGCATTTT.

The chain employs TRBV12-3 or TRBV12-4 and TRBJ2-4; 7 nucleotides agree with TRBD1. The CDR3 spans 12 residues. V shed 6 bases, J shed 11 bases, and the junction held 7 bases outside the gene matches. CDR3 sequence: CASSPTGVVQYF. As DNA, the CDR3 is TGTGCCAGCAGCCCAACAGGGGTGGTTCAGTACTTC.